The 18 T cell receptor beta chains below were found in one sample sequenced in a study of stem cell transplantation in POMP-related autoinflammatory disease. The data were produced by immunoSEQ multiplex PCR, yet TCRdb's version contains in-frame clones alone and is incomplete. Seen here are about 32,000 clones, around 88% observed once, and the top ten hold under 0.75%. The sequencing used CD4+ T cells from PBMCs, collected before stem cell transplantation. The receptors were gathered from a human donor with POMP-related autoinflammation and immune dysregulation (PRAID).

The chain employs TRBV4-1 and TRBJ1-3; D gene ambiguous. With 4 bases removed from V and 0 bases from J, the gap between germline ends came to 7 bases. CDR1 and CDR2 from the germline V gene are MGHRA and YSYEKL. This CDR3 region has 14 residues. CDR3 in amino acids: CASSPGPSGNTIYF. DNA for the CDR3: TGCGCCAGCAGCCCAGGACCCTCTGGAAACACCATATATTTT.

The V call is TRBV2, the J call TRBJ1-1; 7 positions agree with TRBD1. The V and J ends lost 5 bases and 0 bases, in that order; junction bases with no gene match: 6. Germline V gene data show CDR1 as SNHLY and CDR2 as FYNNEI. The CDR3 totals 15 residues. CDR3 nucleotide sequence: TGTGCCAGCAGTCTCCTTGGGACAGTGAACACTGAAGCTTTCTTT. Amino acid sequence: CASSLLGTVNTEAFF.

The rearrangement uses TRBV27 and TRBJ1-6; the match to TRBD1 covers 9 bases. The length of the CDR3 is 16 residues. V was clipped by 5 bases and J by 0 bases; unmatched bases: 2. The germline V gene has CDR1 MNHEY and CDR2 SMNVEV (reference sequence). The CDR3, as DNA: TGTGCCAGCAGTGGGACAGGGATCTCCTATAATTCACCCCTCCACTTT. Its protein product is CASSGTGISYNSPLHF.

The chain couples TRBV7-6 to TRBJ1-5, with no clear D. Trimming left V 3 bases short and J 6 bases short, with 9 bases between. The CDR3 covers 13 residues. The germline gives CDR1 SGHVS, CDR2 FNYEAQ. This CDR3 reads CASSFGEAQPQHF. The CDR3 coding sequence is TGTGCCAGCAGCTTCGGGGAGGCTCAGCCCCAGCATTTT.

This chain joins TRBV11-3 and TRBJ1-5, with D hard to call. The CDR3 loop spans 15 amino acids. Trimming took off 0 bases at V and 4 bases at J, with 10 bases between the two ends. Germline V gene data show CDR1 as SGHNT and CDR2 as YENEEA. Here the CDR3 reads CASSLDTPQNQPQHF. CDR3 sequence (DNA): TGTGCCAGCAGCTTAGATACCCCGCAGAATCAGCCCCAGCATTTT.

This clone showed up just once. This chain uses TRBV7-9 with TRBJ1-2; a possible D gene is TRBD1 (6 bases). This CDR3 contains 14 residues. Germline V gene sequence: CDR1 SEHNR, CDR2 FQNEAQ (reference sequence). V gave up 2 bases and J gave up 4 bases, with 11 bases separating them. CDR3 in amino acids: CASSLTGSGYGYTF. In nucleotides, the CDR3 is TGTGCCAGCAGCTTAACAGGGAGCGGCTATGGCTACACCTTC.

The J gene is TRBJ1-1, the V gene TRBV2; the D gene is possibly TRBD1 (6 bases). CDR1 SNHLY and CDR2 FYNNEI come from the germline V gene. V dropped 5 bases and J dropped 0 bases, with 10 bases sitting between them. The CDR3 totals 14 residues. For the CDR3, the DNA is TGTGCCAGCAGTTGGGGACAAATGAACACTGAAGCTTTCTTT. It codes for CASSWGQMNTEAFF.

The chain couples TRBV6-1 to TRBJ1-6; unclear D gene. CDR1 and CDR2 (germline): MNHNS, SASEGT. The CDR3 consists of 12 residues. V lost 5 bases and J lost 9, with 8 bases in between. Here the CDR3 reads CASSPHASPLHF. The DNA of the CDR3 is TGTGCCAGCAGTCCTCACGCTTCACCCCTCCACTTT.

V gene TRBV30 combines with J gene TRBJ1-3; D ambiguous. Germline V gene sequence: CDR1 GTSNPN, CDR2 SVGIG (reference sequence). The V and J ends lost 0 bases and 0 bases respectively, with 6 bases between them. The CDR3 spans 14 residues. The DNA of the CDR3 is TGTGCCTGGAGTGTACATCTCTCTGGAAACACCATATATTTT. It translates to CAWSVHLSGNTIYF.

The chain couples TRBV29-1 to TRBJ2-2; 10 nucleotides align to TRBD1. The CDR3 has 16 residues. Germline V gene data show CDR1 as SQVTM and CDR2 as ANQGSEA. V shed 4 bases and J 5 bases; nucleotides not matched to a gene: 10. The CDR3 region has the DNA TGCAGCGTTGGGAGATTGGGGACAGGGGTGACCGGGGAGCTGTTTTTT. This gives the protein CSVGRLGTGVTGELFF.

J is TRBJ2-3 and V is TRBV2; 14 nucleotides line up with TRBD2. The CDR3 contains 16 residues. V lost 5 bases, J lost 4 bases, and 5 bases stayed unmatched. CDR1 and CDR2 from the germline V gene are SNHLY and FYNNEI. In DNA form, the CDR3 reads TGTGCCAGCAGTAACGGACTAGCGGGGGGCCCAGATACGCAGTATTTT. Translated: CASSNGLAGGPDTQYF.

In the case of this clone: A read error may account for a junction end that differs from germline. The chain carries TRBV9 and TRBJ2-4; D may be TRBD1 (6 bases). The CDR3 contains 15 residues. Germline CDR1 reads SGDLS; CDR2 reads YYNGEE. The CDR3 loop is CASSAQTGPKNIQYF. The CDR3 nucleotides are TGTGCCAGCAGCGCGCAAACAGGGCCCAAGAACATTCAGTACTTC.

The chain carries TRBV6-1 and TRBJ2-3; D is unresolved. There are 13 residues in the CDR3. Germline CDR1 MNHNS, CDR2 SASEGT. Deletions cut 1 base from V and 6 bases from J, with 8 bases between. The CDR3 region is CASSEDLDDTQYF. The CDR3 nucleotides read TGTGCCAGCAGTGAAGATCTAGACGATACGCAGTATTTT.

Only one count was recorded for this clone. The chain joins TRBV28 to TRBJ1-5, with D hard to call. The V gene's germline CDR1 is MDHEN and CDR2 SYDVKM. V dropped 2 bases and J dropped 0 bases, with 14 bases sitting between them. The CDR3 is 17 residues long. Written as DNA, the CDR3 is TGTGCCAGCAGTTTAAAACTTCCCTTAGATAGCAATCAGCCCCAGCATTTT. It codes for CASSLKLPLDSNQPQHF.

V and J are TRBV7-2 and TRBJ1-2, with D perhaps matching TRBD1 (6 bases). The length of the CDR3 is 11 residues. The V and J ends lost 9 bases and 6 bases respectively, with 11 bases between them. Germline CDR1 is SGHTA and CDR2 is FQGNSA. The CDR3 region has the DNA TGTGCCAGGAAAGGGGGGGATGGCTACACCTTC. Amino acid sequence: CARKGGDGYTF.

The V and J genes are TRBV9 and TRBJ2-2; D gene unclear. Germline-derived CDR1 and CDR2 are SGDLS and YYNGEE. V shed 0 bases and J shed 1 base, with 10 bases lying between them. CDR3 length: 16 residues. The CDR3 bases are TGTGCCAGCAGCGTAGCCGTAGACAAGAACACCGGGGAGCTGTTTTTT. It codes for CASSVAVDKNTGELFF.

This clone was detected only a few times. The rearrangement links TRBV6-5 to TRBJ2-5; D is possibly TRBD2 (6 bases). The CDR3 totals 12 residues. Per the germline V gene, CDR1 is MNHEY and CDR2 is SVGAGI. The germline V and J ends were trimmed by 2 bases and 5 bases, with 6 bases remaining between them. The CDR3 loop reads CASSYGGETQYF. CDR3 sequence (DNA): TGTGCCAGCAGTTACGGGGGGGAGACCCAGTACTTC.

The chain links TRBV19 to TRBJ1-5, with 9 bases fitting TRBD1. Germline assignment: CDR1 LNHDA and CDR2 SQIVND (reference sequence). This CDR3 has 15 residues. Germline trimming cut 1 base from V and 7 bases from J; bases unmatched to any gene: 5. CDR3 residues: CASSIAQGAGQPQHF. The CDR3 coding sequence is TGTGCCAGTAGTATAGCACAGGGGGCCGGCCAGCCCCAGCATTTT. The full variable domain, rest sourced from reference TRBV19 and TRBJ1-5, is DGGITQSPKYLFRKEGQNVTLSCEQNLNHDAMYWYRQDPGQGLRLIYYSQIVNDFQKGDIAEGYSVSREKKESFPLTVTSAQKNPTAFYLCASSIAQGAGQPQHFGDGTRLSIL.